This TCR beta chain was observed in a study of T cells in tumors after PD-1 blockade. For the study at large: Excluded were patients with checkpoint blockade, immunosuppressants, or radiotherapy or other anti-cancer therapy within 4 weeks. Either cemiplimab 350 mg every 2 weeks or pembrolizumab 200 mg every 3 weeks was given. During anti-PD-1 treatment, some patients continued daily vismodegib 150 mg. Study outcomes and limitations: Some novel exhausted tumor clones appeared in pre-treatment blood, suggesting peripheral recruitment.

Here immunoSEQ multiplex PCR was the method, and the copy in TCRdb shows in-frame clones only, minus some. The sample yields some 47,000 clones, 75% to 80% seen once. The germline V and J ends were trimmed by 6 bases and 0 bases, with 18 bases remaining between them. The CDR3 contains 17 residues. Germline V gene data show CDR1 as MDHEN and CDR2 as SYDVKM. On this clone itself: The antigen is not known.

This sequence joins TRBV28 and TRBJ1-3; a weak D match, TRBD1 (5 bases). This material consisted of PBMCs, taken before anti-PD-1 treatment. This TCR was recovered from a human donor with basal cell carcinoma. The CDR3 sequence is CASSPARDWSSGNTIYF. DNA for the CDR3: TGTGCCAGCAGCCCCGCCAGGGATTGGAGCTCTGGAAACACCATATATTTT.